Listed below are T cell receptor beta chains from one sample, sequenced in a study of blood T cells in healthy people across ages. TCRdb recomputed calls from the 5' RACE reads with MiXCR, one row per CDR3 protein. This table holds hundreds of thousands of distinct CDR3 sequences, roughly 44% found once. The sample taken for sequencing was blood. These receptors were taken from a man in his fifties or sixties in good health. Each CDR3 is given without its conserved first and last residue.

>TRBJ2-7|TRBV6-5
ASSSSGTGDEQY
>-|TRBV3-1
ASSTSSGVSYNEQY
>TRBJ1-2|TRBV20-1
SARDEHLRQGDGYT
>TRBJ2-7|TRBV24-1
ATSARGRDYEQY
>TRBJ2-1|TRBV18
ASSQGTSEGNEQF
>TRBJ2-7|TRBV20-1
SADRGDYEQY
>TRBJ2-1|TRBV4-3
ASSSRVGPYNEQF
>TRBJ2-4|TRBV2
ASSRKGNVKNIQY
>TRBJ2-7|TRBV7-2
ASSFGTANTYEQY
>TRBJ2-5|TRBV11-2
ASSLGSTPPEETQY
>TRBJ2-1|TRBV27
ASSPTRGRIRRYNEQF
>TRBJ2-5|TRBV12-3/TRBV12-4
ASSPEGETQY
>TRBJ2-3|TRBV20-1
SATGTYEDTQY
>TRBJ1-6|TRBV4-1
ASSQISSSYNSPLH
>TRBJ2-2|TRBV5-1
ASLEEAGGLGSGELF
>TRBJ2-7|TRBV13
ASSQERGSYEQY
>TRBJ2-3|TRBV20-1
SASRDRVGTDTQY
>TRBJ2-1|TRBV4-3
ASSRVAGGYNEQF
>TRBJ2-5|TRBV6-5
ASSYSSEGAFQETQY
>TRBJ2-5|TRBV7-7
ASSFGKRQETQY
>TRBJ2-5|TRBV7-2
ASSGGLETQY
>TRBJ1-2|TRBV7-9
ASSLWGAGYT